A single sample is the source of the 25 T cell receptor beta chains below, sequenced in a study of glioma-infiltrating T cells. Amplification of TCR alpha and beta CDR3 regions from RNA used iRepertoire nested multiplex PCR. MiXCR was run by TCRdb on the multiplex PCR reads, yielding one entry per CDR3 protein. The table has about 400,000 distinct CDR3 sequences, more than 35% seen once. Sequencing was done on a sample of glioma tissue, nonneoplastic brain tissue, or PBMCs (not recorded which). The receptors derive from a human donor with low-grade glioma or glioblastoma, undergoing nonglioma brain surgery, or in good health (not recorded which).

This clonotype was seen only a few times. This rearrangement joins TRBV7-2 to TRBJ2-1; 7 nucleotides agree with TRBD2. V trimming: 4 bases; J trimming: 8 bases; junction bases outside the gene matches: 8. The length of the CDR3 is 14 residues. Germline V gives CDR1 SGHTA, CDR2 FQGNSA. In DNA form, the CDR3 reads TGTGCCAGCAGCTCTCAACCGGGGGGATATGAGCAGTTCTTC. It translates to CASSSQPGGYEQFF.

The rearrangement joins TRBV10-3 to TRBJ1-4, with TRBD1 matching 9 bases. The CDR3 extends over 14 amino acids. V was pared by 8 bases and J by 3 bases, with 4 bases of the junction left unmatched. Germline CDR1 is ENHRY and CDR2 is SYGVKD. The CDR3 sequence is CAIGRDRANEKLFF. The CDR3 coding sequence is TGTGCCATCGGTCGGGACAGGGCTAATGAAAAACTGTTTTTT.

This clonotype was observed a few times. CDR3 protein: CASSYLWGQGKNEQFF. The CDR3 DNA sequence: TGTGCCAGCAGTTACCTTTGGGGACAGGGGAAGAATGAGCAGTTCTTC. This chain connects TRBV6-2 or TRBV6-3 to TRBJ2-1; 10 bases line up with TRBD1. This CDR3 is 16 amino acids long. From germline, CDR1 is MNHEY and CDR2 SVGEGT. J gave up 7 bases and V 2 bases, and 8 bases lay outside the gene matches.

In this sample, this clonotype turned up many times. The CDR3, as DNA: TGTGCCAGCAGTTCCTATCCCTATTGGCGGGAGTACCATGAGCAGTTCTTC. Translation: CASSSYPYWREYHEQFF. V gene TRBV6-2 or TRBV6-3 combines with J gene TRBJ2-1; 7 positions match TRBD2. CDR3 length: 17 amino acids. Trimming at V came to 4 bases and at J to 8 bases, leaving 17 bases not matched to a gene. CDR1 MNHEY and CDR2 SVGEGT come from the germline V gene.

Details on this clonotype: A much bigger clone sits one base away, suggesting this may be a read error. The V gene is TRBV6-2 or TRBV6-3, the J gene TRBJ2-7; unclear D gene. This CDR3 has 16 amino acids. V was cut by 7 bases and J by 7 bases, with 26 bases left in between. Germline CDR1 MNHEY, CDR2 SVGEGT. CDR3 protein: CASKPHPRSSYNEQYF. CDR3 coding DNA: TGTGCCAGCAAACCCCATCCCCGAAGCTCCTACAATGAGCAGTACTTC.

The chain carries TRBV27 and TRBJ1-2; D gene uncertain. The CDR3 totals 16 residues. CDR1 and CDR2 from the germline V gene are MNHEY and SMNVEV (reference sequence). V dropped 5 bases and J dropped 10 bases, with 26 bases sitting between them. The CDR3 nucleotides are TGTGCCAGCAGTCGCCTAGGACCCCTTGCGAGCCTTAACTACACCTTC. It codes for CASSRLGPLASLNYTF.

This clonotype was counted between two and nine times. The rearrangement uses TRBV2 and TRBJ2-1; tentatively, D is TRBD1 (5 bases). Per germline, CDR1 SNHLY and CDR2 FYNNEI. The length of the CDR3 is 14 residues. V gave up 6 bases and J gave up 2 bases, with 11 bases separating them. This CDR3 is CASSERGTYNEQFF. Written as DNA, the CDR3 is TGTGCCAGCAGCGAAAGGGGCACCTACAATGAGCAGTTCTTC.

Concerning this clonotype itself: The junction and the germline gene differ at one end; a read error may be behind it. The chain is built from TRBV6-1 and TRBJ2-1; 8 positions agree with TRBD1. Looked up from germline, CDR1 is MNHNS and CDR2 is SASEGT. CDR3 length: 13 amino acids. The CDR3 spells CAISVDRGFEQFF. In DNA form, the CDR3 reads TGTGCCATCAGTGTAGACAGGGGCTTTGAGCAGTTCTTC.

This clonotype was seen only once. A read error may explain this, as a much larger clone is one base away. Written as DNA, the CDR3 is TGTGCCAACGGGGCCTTGGGGAATCAGCCCCAGCATTTT. This encodes CANGALGNQPQHF. V and J are TRBV27 and TRBJ1-5, with D perhaps matching TRBD1 (5 bases). V was clipped by 10 bases and J by 4 bases, with 14 bases between them. CDR1 is MNHEY, CDR2 SMNVEV, per germline (reference sequence). This CDR3 region has 13 residues.

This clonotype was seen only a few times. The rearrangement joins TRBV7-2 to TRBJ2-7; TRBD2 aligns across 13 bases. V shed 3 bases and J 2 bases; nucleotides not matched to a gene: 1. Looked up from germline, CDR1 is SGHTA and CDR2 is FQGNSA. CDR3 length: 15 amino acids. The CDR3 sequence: CASSLGLAGTYEQYF. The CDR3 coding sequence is TGTGCCAGCAGCTTGGGACTAGCGGGAACCTACGAGCAGTACTTC.

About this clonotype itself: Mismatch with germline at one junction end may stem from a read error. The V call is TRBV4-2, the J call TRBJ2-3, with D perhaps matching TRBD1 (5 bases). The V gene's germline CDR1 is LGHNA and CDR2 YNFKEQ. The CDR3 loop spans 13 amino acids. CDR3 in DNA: TGTGCCAGCAGCCAAGAGGGGCCAGATACGCTGTATTTT. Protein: CASSQEGPDTLYF.

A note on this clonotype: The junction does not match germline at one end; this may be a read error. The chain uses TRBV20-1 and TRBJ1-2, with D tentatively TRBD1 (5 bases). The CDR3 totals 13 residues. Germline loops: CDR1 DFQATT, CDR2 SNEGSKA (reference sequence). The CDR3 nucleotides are TGCAGTGCTGACCTGGGGGACCCCTATGGCTACGCCTTC. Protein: CSADLGDPYGYAF.

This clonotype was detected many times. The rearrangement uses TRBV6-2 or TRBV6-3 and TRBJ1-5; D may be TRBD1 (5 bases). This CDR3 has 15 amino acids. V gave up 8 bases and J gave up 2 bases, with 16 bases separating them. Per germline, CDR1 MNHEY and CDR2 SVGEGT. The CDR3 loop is CASRGHQRGNQPQHF. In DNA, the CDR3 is TGTGCCAGCCGAGGACACCAGCGGGGCAATCAGCCCCAGCATTTT.

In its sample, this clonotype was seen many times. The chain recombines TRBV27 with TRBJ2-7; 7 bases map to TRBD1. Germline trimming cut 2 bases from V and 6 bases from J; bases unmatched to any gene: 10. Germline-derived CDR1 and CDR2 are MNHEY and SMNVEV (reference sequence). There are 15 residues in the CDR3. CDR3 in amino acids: CASSLSIRGTVEQYF. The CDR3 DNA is TGTGCCAGCAGTTTAAGCATACGAGGGACAGTCGAGCAGTACTTC.

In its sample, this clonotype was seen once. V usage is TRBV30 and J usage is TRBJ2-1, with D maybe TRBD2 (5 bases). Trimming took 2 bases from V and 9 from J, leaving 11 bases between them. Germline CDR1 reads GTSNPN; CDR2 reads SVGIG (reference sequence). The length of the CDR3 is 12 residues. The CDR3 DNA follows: TGTGCCTGGAGTAGGGCAGAGGGTGAGCAGTTCTTC. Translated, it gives CAWSRAEGEQFF.

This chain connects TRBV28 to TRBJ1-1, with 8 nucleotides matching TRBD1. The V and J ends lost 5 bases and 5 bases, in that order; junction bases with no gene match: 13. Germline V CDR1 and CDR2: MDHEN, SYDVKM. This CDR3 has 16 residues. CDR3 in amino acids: CASSPLPGQGGTEAFF. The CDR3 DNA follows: TGTGCCAGCAGTCCCTTGCCCGGACAGGGCGGTACTGAAGCTTTCTTT.

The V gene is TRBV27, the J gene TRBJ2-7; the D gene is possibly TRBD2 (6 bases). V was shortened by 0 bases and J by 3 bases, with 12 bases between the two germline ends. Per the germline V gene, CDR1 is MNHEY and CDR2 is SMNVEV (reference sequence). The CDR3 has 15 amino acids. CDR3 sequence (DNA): TGTGCCAGCAGTTTATCGGCGGGACCCCTCTACGAGCAGTACTTC. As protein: CASSLSAGPLYEQYF.

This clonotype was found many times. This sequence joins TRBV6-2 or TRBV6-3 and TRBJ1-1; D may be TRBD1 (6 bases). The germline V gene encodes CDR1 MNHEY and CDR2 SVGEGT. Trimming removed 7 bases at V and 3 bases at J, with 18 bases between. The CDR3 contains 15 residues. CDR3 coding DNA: TGTGCCAGCAAGGAGATGGGGGGCCGACACACTGAAGCTTTCTTT. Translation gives CASKEMGGRHTEAFF.

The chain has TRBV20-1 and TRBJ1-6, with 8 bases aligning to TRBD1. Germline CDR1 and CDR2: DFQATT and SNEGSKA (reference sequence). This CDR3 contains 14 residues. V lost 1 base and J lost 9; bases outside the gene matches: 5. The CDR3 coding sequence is TGCAGTGCTAGAGTAAGGACAGGGAGTTCACCCCTCCACTTT. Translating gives CSARVRTGSSPLHF.

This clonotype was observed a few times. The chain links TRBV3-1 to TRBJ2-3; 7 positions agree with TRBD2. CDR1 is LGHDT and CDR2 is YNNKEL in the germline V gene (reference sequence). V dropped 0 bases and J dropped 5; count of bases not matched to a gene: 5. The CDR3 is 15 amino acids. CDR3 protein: CASSQDPREEDTQYF. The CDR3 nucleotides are TGTGCCAGCAGCCAAGATCCCCGGGAGGAAGATACGCAGTATTTT.

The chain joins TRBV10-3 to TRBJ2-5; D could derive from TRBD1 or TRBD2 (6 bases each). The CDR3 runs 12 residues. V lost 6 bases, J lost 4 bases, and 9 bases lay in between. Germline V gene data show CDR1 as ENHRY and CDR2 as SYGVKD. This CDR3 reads CAIRGGGETQYF. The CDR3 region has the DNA TGTGCCATCAGAGGAGGGGGAGAGACCCAGTACTTC.

The CDR3 sequence is CASSWGQAEYF. In DNA, the CDR3 is TGTGCCAGCAGTTGGGGACAGGCGGAGTACTTC. V and J are TRBV12-3 or TRBV12-4 and TRBJ2-5; 8 nucleotides align to TRBD1. This CDR3 has 11 residues. Unmatched junction bases numbered 4, after V lost 4 bases and J lost 12 bases.

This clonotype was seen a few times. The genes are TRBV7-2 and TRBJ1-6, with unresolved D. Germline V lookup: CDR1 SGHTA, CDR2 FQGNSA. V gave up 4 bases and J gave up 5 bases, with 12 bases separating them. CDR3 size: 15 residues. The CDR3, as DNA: TGTGCCAGCAGCTCGTACGGGGTGGATAATTCACCCCTCCACTTT. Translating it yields CASSSYGVDNSPLHF.

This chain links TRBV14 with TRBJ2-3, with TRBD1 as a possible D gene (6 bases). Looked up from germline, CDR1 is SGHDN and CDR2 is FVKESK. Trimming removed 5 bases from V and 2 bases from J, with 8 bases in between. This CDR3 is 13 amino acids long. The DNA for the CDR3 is TGTGCCAGCAGCAGGGGACACACAGATACGCAGTATTTT. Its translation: CASSRGHTDTQYF.

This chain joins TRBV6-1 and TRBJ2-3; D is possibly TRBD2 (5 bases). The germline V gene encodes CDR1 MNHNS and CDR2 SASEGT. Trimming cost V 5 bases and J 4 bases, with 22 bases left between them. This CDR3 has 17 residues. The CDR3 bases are TGTGCCAGCAGTTTAAGTGGGCACCCGGGAAGGCCAGATACGCAGTATTTT. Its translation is CASSLSGHPGRPDTQYF.